The 28 T cell receptor beta chains given below trace back to one sample, sequenced in a study of regulatory T cells in long-lasting Graves disease. Regarding time point: persistent/refractory GD, antithyroid drugs over 5 years with positive TRAb. There was RNA extracted from PBMCs, and the TCR library was made from it. Construction of the TCR beta libraries employed iRepertoire HTBI primers in conjunction with Arm-PCR of CDR3 regions. TCRdb re-analysed the multiplex PCR reads in MiXCR, keeping a single row per CDR3 protein. The table lists under 450,000 distinct CDR3 sequences, around 22% of them singletons. The sample in question was peripheral blood mononuclear cells (PBMCs), obtained when the disease was refractory, from a patient treated with antithyroid drugs. The receptors shown here come from a female donor with Graves disease.

Turning to this clonotype: A much larger clone differs by one base, so this may be a read error. The rearrangement uses TRBV18 and TRBJ1-2; D is ambiguous. The ends were cut back, 2 bases at V and 6 bases at J, with 10 bases in the middle. Germline V gene lookup returns CDR1 KGHSH and CDR2 LQKENI. This CDR3 comprises 13 residues. The CDR3 protein is CASSPDEGDGYTF. The CDR3 nucleotides are TGTGCCAGCTCACCAGACGAAGGCGATGGCTACACCTTC.

V gene TRBV5-5 combines with J gene TRBJ2-7, with D perhaps given as TRBD1 or TRBD2 (5 bases each). The CDR3 is 12 amino acids. Germline assignment: CDR1 SGHKS and CDR2 YYEKEE (reference sequence). Trimming took 0 bases from V and 12 from J, leaving 13 bases between them. The DNA of the CDR3 is TGTGCCAGCAGCTTGGCCGAGGCAGGGAGGTACTTC. It is translated as CASSLAEAGRYF.

This clonotype occurred many times. The CDR3 coding sequence is TGTGCCAGCAGAAGTGCGGGACTAGCTCGCGAGCAGTACTTC. Amino acids: CASRSAGLAREQYF. This chain connects TRBV2 to TRBJ2-7; 9 bases map to TRBD2. This CDR3 has 14 amino acids. Trimming at V came to 6 bases and at J to 6 bases, leaving 9 bases not matched to a gene. Germline V gene lookup returns CDR1 SNHLY and CDR2 FYNNEI.

The chain couples TRBV29-1 to TRBJ1-2; the match to TRBD1 covers 8 bases. The CDR3 runs to 13 residues. Germline lookup yields CDR1 SQVTM and CDR2 ANQGSEA. V shed 3 bases and J 2 bases; nucleotides not matched to a gene: 2. This chain's CDR3 is CSVDPGGNYGYTF. CDR3 coding DNA: TGCAGCGTTGACCCAGGGGGCAACTATGGCTACACCTTC.

This sequence joins TRBV5-1 and TRBJ1-1, with TRBD1 identical over 10 bases. V shed 6 bases and J 4 bases; nucleotides not matched to a gene: 6. Looked up from germline, CDR1 is SGHRS and CDR2 is YFSETQ. The CDR3 totals 14 residues. The CDR3 sequence: CASTSDRGATEAFF. The CDR3 bases are TGCGCCAGCACCTCGGACAGGGGGGCCACTGAAGCTTTCTTT.

This clonotype turned up a few times. This chain links TRBV9 with TRBJ2-7; D perhaps matches TRBD2 (6 bases). This CDR3 contains 14 residues. Looked up from germline, CDR1 is SGDLS and CDR2 is YYNGEE. The V end lost 0 bases, the J end lost 0 bases, and 7 bases lay between the germline ends. The CDR3 DNA sequence: TGTGCCAGCAGCGTAGACGGGAGCTCCTACGAGCAGTACTTC. Translating gives CASSVDGSSYEQYF.

This clonotype was found many times. The chain carries TRBV6-1 and TRBJ1-4; no clear D gene. With 5 bases removed from V and 0 bases from J, the gap between germline ends came to 13 bases. Germline V gene lookup returns CDR1 MNHNS and CDR2 SASEGT. This CDR3 is built from 16 residues. The CDR3 loop reads CASSPSPAATNEKLFF. The CDR3 DNA reads as TGTGCCAGCAGTCCATCGCCGGCAGCAACTAATGAAAAACTGTTTTTT.

Worth noting for this clonotype: A junction end diverges from the germline sequence, so it may reflect a read error. The V gene is TRBV5-1, the J gene TRBJ2-5, with D tentatively TRBD1 (6 bases). The CDR3 covers 14 residues. The germline V gene has CDR1 SGHRS and CDR2 YFSETQ. The CDR3 loop is CASSLDSIQETQYF. The CDR3 region has the DNA TGCGCCAGCAGTTTGGACAGTATTCAAGAGACCCAGTACTTC.

The chain uses TRBV6-1 and TRBJ1-5; 9 positions agree with TRBD1. Germline-derived CDR1 and CDR2 are MNHNS and SASEGT. The CDR3 consists of 16 residues. The V segment lost 6 bases and the J segment 7 bases; nucleotides outside the gene matches: 13. The CDR3 sequence is CASSGPGTGFWQPQHF. The CDR3 DNA reads TGTGCCAGCAGCGGTCCCGGGACAGGGTTTTGGCAGCCCCAGCATTTT.

In this sample, this clonotype turned up a few times. The J gene is TRBJ2-7, the V gene TRBV7-9; 10 nucleotides line up with TRBD1. J gave up 2 bases and V 8 bases, and 12 bases lay outside the gene matches. The CDR3 consists of 16 residues. Germline-derived CDR1 and CDR2 are SEHNR and FQNEAQ (reference sequence). The CDR3: CASGGPGQGGPYEQYF. DNA for the CDR3: TGTGCCAGCGGCGGACCCGGACAGGGGGGCCCCTACGAGCAGTACTTC.

CDR3 in amino acids: CATSRDHGGGYEQYF. Written as DNA, the CDR3 is TGTGCCACCAGCAGAGATCACGGGGGCGGCTACGAGCAGTACTTC. The rearrangement uses TRBV15 and TRBJ2-7; D possibly matches TRBD1 or TRBD2 (6 bases each). V lost 0 bases, J lost 3 bases, and 12 bases lay in between. The CDR3 runs 15 residues. Germline V CDR1 and CDR2: LNHNV, YYDKDF (reference sequence).

This clonotype has more than one count but fewer than ten. The chain has TRBV30 and TRBJ2-5; D is perhaps TRBD1 or TRBD2 (5 bases each). Looked up from germline, CDR1 is GTSNPN and CDR2 is SVGIG (reference sequence). Trimming left V 1 base short and J 5 bases short, with 14 bases between. CDR3 length: 14 amino acids. The CDR3 loop reads CAWSAGPTQETQYF. The CDR3, as DNA: TGTGCCTGGAGTGCGGGACCCACTCAGGAGACCCAGTACTTC.

This clonotype has only one observation. The rearrangement joins TRBV6-1 to TRBJ2-5; 15 nucleotides align to TRBD2. Germline CDR1 reads MNHNS; CDR2 reads SASEGT. V was clipped by 7 bases and J by 6 bases; unmatched bases: 3. This CDR3 has 14 residues. Written as DNA, the CDR3 is TGTGCCAGCACCGGACTAGCGGGAGGGCAGACCCAGTACTTC. It codes for CASTGLAGGQTQYF.

In this sample, this clonotype turned up many times. The chain uses TRBV28 and TRBJ1-2; D not certain. This CDR3 spans 11 amino acids. Germline V gene lookup returns CDR1 MDHEN and CDR2 SYDVKM. With 7 bases removed from V and 2 bases from J, the gap between germline ends came to 5 bases. CDR3 nucleotides: TGTGCCAGCAAAATCAACTATGGCTACACCTTC. Protein sequence: CASKINYGYTF.

The chain is built from TRBV7-3 and TRBJ2-7; TRBD2 matches at 7 bases. V trimming: 5 bases; J trimming: 2 bases; junction bases outside the gene matches: 9. The CDR3 contains 15 residues. Germline values: CDR1 SGHTA, CDR2 FQGTGA. CDR3 protein: CASSPTGGSTYEQYF. The DNA of the CDR3 is TGTGCCAGCAGCCCCACCGGGGGGTCCACCTACGAGCAGTACTTC.

This rearrangement joins TRBV28 to TRBJ2-1, with 11 bases matching TRBD2. The ends lost 7 bases at V and 3 bases at J; junction bases unmatched: 2. Germline CDR1 and CDR2: MDHEN and SYDVKM. This CDR3 is built from 14 residues. CDR3 sequence (DNA): TGTGCCAGCACTAGCGGGAGGATCTACAATGAGCAGTTCTTC. This sequence encodes CASTSGRIYNEQFF.

The rearrangement uses TRBV19 and TRBJ1-2, with 7 positions matching TRBD1. Per germline, CDR1 LNHDA and CDR2 SQIVND (reference sequence). Trimming took 5 bases from V and 4 from J; bases not matched to a gene: 4. The CDR3 is 13 residues long. The DNA for the CDR3 is TGTGCCAGTAGTTCACAGGGGAGCTATGGCTACACCTTC. Residues: CASSSQGSYGYTF. The whole variable domain, filled in from reference TRBV19 and TRBJ1-2, reads DGGITQSPKYLFRKEGQNVTLSCEQNLNHDAMYWYRQDPGQGLRLIYYSQIVNDFQKGDIAEGYSVSREKKESFPLTVTSAQKNPTAFYLCASSSQGSYGYTFGSGTRLTVV.

The table lists this clonotype with a count of one. The J gene is TRBJ1-3, the V gene TRBV12-3 or TRBV12-4; D possibly corresponds to TRBD1 (5 bases). The CDR3 spans 14 residues. V lost 4 bases, J lost 6 bases, and 13 bases lay in between. The CDR3 nucleotides read TGTGCCAGCAGTTGGGGGGAGGTCTTAAACACCATATATTTT. It translates to CASSWGEVLNTIYF.

This clonotype was counted a few times. CDR3 nucleotides: TGTGCCGCAGGGGGTCGCGGGGGAAGCTCTGGGGCCAACGTCCTGACTTTC. Protein: CAAGGRGGSSGANVLTF. The V and J genes are TRBV7-9 and TRBJ2-6, with D perhaps assigned TRBD1 or TRBD2 (7 bases each). The germline V gene has CDR1 SEHNR and CDR2 FQNEAQ (reference sequence). The CDR3 length is 17 residues. Trimming left V 11 bases short and J 0 bases short, with 20 bases between.

In this sample, this clonotype turned up many times. The rearrangement joins TRBV30 to TRBJ2-4; tentative D call: TRBD1 (6 bases). The V end was cut by 2 bases, the J end by 3 bases, with 8 bases between. Germline assignment: CDR1 GTSNPN and CDR2 SVGIG (reference sequence). CDR3 length: 13 residues. CDR3 DNA sequence: TGTGCCTGGAGTTCGGACAGCAAAAACATTCAGTACTTC. Translating it yields CAWSSDSKNIQYF.

The chain is built from TRBV12-3 or TRBV12-4 and TRBJ2-2; D uncertain. Trimming pared 4 bases from V and 6 bases from J, leaving 6 bases between. The CDR3 sequence is 12 residues long. For the CDR3, the DNA is TGTGCCAGCAGTTCTTTACCCGGGGAGCTGTTTTTT. It specifies CASSSLPGELFF.

This clonotype was seen ten or more times. The V call is TRBV6-5, the J call TRBJ2-2, with D uncertain. The CDR3 is made up of 14 amino acids. V was clipped by 2 bases and J by 7 bases, with 11 bases between them. Per the germline V gene, CDR1 is MNHEY and CDR2 is SVGAGI. CDR3 nucleotide sequence: TGTGCCAGCAGTTACGGCCGGATGGGCGGGGAGCTGTTTTTT. This translates into CASSYGRMGGELFF.

The table lists this clonotype with a few counts. The gene calls are TRBV10-3 and TRBJ2-2; the match to TRBD2 covers 11 bases. The germline V gene encodes CDR1 ENHRY and CDR2 SYGVKD. The V and J ends lost 2 bases and 1 base, in that order; junction bases with no gene match: 9. This CDR3 is 19 amino acids long. CDR3 DNA: TGTGCCATCAGTGAGCTAGCGGGAGGCCTCACCCTGAACACCGGGGAGCTGTTTTTT. Encoded protein: CAISELAGGLTLNTGELFF.

The chain employs TRBV5-1 and TRBJ2-5; possibly TRBD2 for D (6 bases). The CDR3 runs to 15 residues. The V end was cut by 4 bases, the J end by 6 bases, with 19 bases between. CDR1 is SGHRS, CDR2 YFSETQ, per germline. The CDR3 sequence is CASSTNLASGKTQYF. CDR3 bases: TGCGCCAGCAGCACCAACCTAGCGTCGGGGAAGACCCAGTACTTC. The entire variable domain, with the rest obtained from reference TRBV5-1 and TRBJ2-5, is as follows: KAGVTQTPRYLIKTRGQQVTLSCSPISGHRSVSWYQQTPGQGLQFLFEYFSETQRNKGNFPGRFSGRQFSNSRSEMNVSTLELGDSALYLCASSTNLASGKTQYFGPGTRLLVL.

This clonotype was seen at least ten times. V gene TRBV12-5 combines with J gene TRBJ2-7; maybe TRBD1 (6 bases). V was clipped by 0 bases and J by 2 bases, with 14 bases between them. The germline gives CDR1 LGHNT, CDR2 FRNRAP. The CDR3 runs 16 residues. CDR3 loop: CASGLVRQVQPYEQYF. CDR3 bases: TGTGCTAGTGGTTTGGTCCGACAGGTTCAGCCCTACGAGCAGTACTTC.

The CDR3: CSAPDRGGNQPQHF. CDR3 coding DNA: TGCAGTGCTCCTGACAGGGGAGGCAATCAGCCCCAGCATTTT. V is TRBV20-1 and J is TRBJ1-5, with 8 bases that match TRBD1. The length of the CDR3 is 14 residues. Germline assignment: CDR1 DFQATT and CDR2 SNEGSKA (reference sequence). The V and J ends lost 5 bases and 2 bases, in that order; junction bases with no gene match: 5.

This clonotype was counted at least ten times. V is TRBV7-2 and J is TRBJ1-2; D might be TRBD1 (6 bases). From germline, CDR1 is SGHTA and CDR2 FQGNSA. The CDR3 contains 14 residues. The V gene lost 0 bases and the J gene lost 6 bases, with 11 bases spanning the gap. The CDR3 sequence: CASSLAGADHGYTF. The CDR3 DNA sequence: TGTGCCAGCAGCTTAGCGGGGGCAGATCATGGCTACACCTTC.

The DNA of the CDR3 is TGTGCCAGTAGTATCGGTCAGGGGACCCTCCGCACAGATACGCAGTATTTT. This sequence encodes CASSIGQGTLRTDTQYF. The J gene is TRBJ2-3, the V gene TRBV19, with a weak D call TRBD1 (6 bases). Germline V CDR1 and CDR2: LNHDA, SQIVND (reference sequence). CDR3 length: 17 amino acids. The V gene lost 3 bases and the J gene lost 1 base, with 17 bases spanning the gap.